This T cell receptor beta chain appears in the sequencing data of a study of PD-L1 blockade in urothelial cancer. From germline, CDR1 is KGHSY and CDR2 FQNENV. CDR3 length equals 13 residues. Trimming removed 2 bases from V and 7 bases from J, with 9 bases in between. This table comes from immunoSEQ multiplex PCR, and its TCRdb copy is limited to in-frame clones, with some not included. Of some 76,000 clones in the sample, about 88% were seen once. The chain uses TRBV16 and TRBJ2-1, with a tentative D call TRBD1 (5 bases). This TCR came from a man in his sixties with urothelial cancer. Here the sequenced sample was PBMCs, taken around atezolizumab (anti-PD-L1) treatment. The CDR3 is CASSQQQGNEQFF. In DNA, the CDR3 is TGTGCCAGCAGCCAACAGCAGGGAAATGAGCAGTTCTTC.